This entry is about one T cell receptor beta chain. Its target is unknown. This CDR3 has 15 residues. Germline assignment: CDR1 SEHNR and CDR2 FQNEAQ (reference sequence). The V segment lost 4 bases and the J segment 11 bases; nucleotides outside the gene matches: 14. These data originate in a study of T-cell memory formation after mild COVID-19. Study-level information: For the most part, TCR clusters were specific to one donor.

TCRdb called the 5' RACE reads again in MiXCR, with one record for every CDR3 protein. The sample holds about 340,000 distinct CDR3 sequences, under 25% seen once. General observations from the study: Pre-infection memory held some responding clones, suggesting pre-existing cross-reactive T cells responded. CD4/CD8 balance held among clones contracting day 15 to 85, and later expanders leaned CD4+.

Material for sequencing was PBMCs or a T cell subset sorted from them (not recorded which). This TCR was sampled from an adult woman who had mild COVID-19 (a few samples of this study predate the infection). Cell type and time point are not known. This chain joins TRBV7-9 and TRBJ1-5, with 7 bases that match TRBD1. CDR3 protein: CASSSGRQGIASQHF. In DNA, the CDR3 is TGTGCCAGCAGCTCAGGGAGACAGGGTATCGCGTCCCAGCATTTT.